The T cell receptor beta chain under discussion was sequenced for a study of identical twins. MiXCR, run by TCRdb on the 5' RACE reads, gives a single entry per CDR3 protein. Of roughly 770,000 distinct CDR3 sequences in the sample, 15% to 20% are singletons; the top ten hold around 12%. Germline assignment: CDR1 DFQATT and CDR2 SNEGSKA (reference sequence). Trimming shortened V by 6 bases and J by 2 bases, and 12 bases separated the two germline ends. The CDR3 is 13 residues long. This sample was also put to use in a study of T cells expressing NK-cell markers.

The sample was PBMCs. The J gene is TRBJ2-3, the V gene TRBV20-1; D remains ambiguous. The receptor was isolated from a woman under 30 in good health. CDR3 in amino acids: CSAPARPTDTQYF. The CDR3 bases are TGCAGTGCCCCAGCTAGGCCCACAGATACGCAGTATTTT.